The T cell receptor beta chain under discussion was sequenced for a study of T-cell memory formation after mild COVID-19. Study outcomes and limitations: Some SARS-CoV-2-responding clones were already detected in memory before infection.

Libraries for TCRalpha and TCRbeta carried sample barcodes and unique molecular identifiers via 5'RACE. TCRdb redid the calling of the 5' RACE reads with MiXCR, one entry per CDR3 protein. The data show roughly 580,000 distinct CDR3 sequences, more than 15% seen once. A word on this clonotype: Antigen: not known.

Sequencing input: PBMCs or a T cell subset sorted from them (not recorded which). The receptor comes from an adult woman who had mild COVID-19 (a few samples of this study predate the infection). Cell type and time point are not known.

The CDR3: CASRRSGREQFF. For the CDR3, the DNA is TGTGCCAGCAGAAGGAGCGGGAGAGAGCAGTTCTTC. The gene calls are TRBV14 and TRBJ2-1, with TRBD2 matching 8 bases. The CDR3 runs to 12 residues. Germline trimming cut 6 bases from V and 10 bases from J; bases unmatched to any gene: 5. The germline V gene has CDR1 SGHDN and CDR2 FVKESK.